These 31 T cell receptor beta chains were all obtained from the same sample, sequenced in a study of vaccination effects on CD4 cells after COVID-19. It was after nine to ten days of culture that CD4+ T cells were isolated. As their vaccination, participants received two doses of either BNT162b2 or mRNA-1273. Their recognized antigens are unknown. Assay: immunoSEQ multiplex PCR; the TCRdb copy retains only in-frame clones and omits some. The sample has about 39,000 clones, around 71% seen once. The sample was CD4+ T cells from PBMCs cultured without peptide, taken after COVID-19 vaccination. Every receptor here comes from a human donor who received a COVID-19 vaccine.

This chain links TRBV24-1 with TRBJ1-1; D gene unclear. The CDR3 runs 13 residues. Trimming shortened V by 4 bases and J by 8 bases, and 13 bases separated the two germline ends. The germline gives CDR1 KGHDR, CDR2 SFDVKD. The CDR3 loop is CATSDVRAGEAFF. The CDR3 DNA follows: TGTGCCACCAGTGACGTCCGGGCAGGCGAAGCTTTCTTT.

CDR3 loop: CASSLGTSGIFGREQYF. The CDR3 DNA reads as TGTGCCAGCAGCTTAGGGACTAGCGGGATCTTCGGGCGCGAGCAGTACTTC. The rearrangement links TRBV7-2 to TRBJ2-7, with 12 bases matching TRBD2. The CDR3 is made up of 17 amino acids. Germline V gene lookup returns CDR1 SGHTA and CDR2 FQGNSA. Losses at the gene ends were 1 base for V and 6 bases for J; bases not matched to a gene: 10. Full variable domain (remainder filled in from reference TRBV7-2 and TRBJ2-7): GAGVSQSPSNKVTEKGKDVELRCDPISGHTALYWYRQSLGQGLEFLIYFQGNSAPDKSGLPSDRFSAERTGGSVSTLTIQRTQQEDSAVYLCASSLGTSGIFGREQYFGPGTRLTVT.

V is TRBV10-3 and J is TRBJ2-5; TRBD1 agrees at 9 bases. The CDR3 spans 16 residues. V gave up 2 bases and J gave up 3 bases; unmatched junction bases: 7. Looked up from germline, CDR1 is ENHRY and CDR2 is SYGVKD. The CDR3 nucleotides read TGTGCCATCAGTGAGGCTGGACAGGGGAAGGAAGAGACCCAGTACTTC. This gives the protein CAISEAGQGKEETQYF.

The chain carries TRBV19 and TRBJ2-7; 10 bases agree with TRBD1. Germline-derived CDR1 and CDR2 are LNHDA and SQIVND (reference sequence). CDR3 length: 18 amino acids. The ends lost 5 bases at V and 0 bases at J; junction bases unmatched: 13. The DNA for the CDR3 is TGTGCCAGTAGTTACCGGGACAGGGGATTCCCGGGCTCCTACGAGCAGTACTTC. Its protein is CASSYRDRGFPGSYEQYF.

The chain is built from TRBV18 and TRBJ1-1; no reliable D call. In germline, CDR1 is KGHSH, CDR2 LQKENI. Trimming removed 2 bases at V and 1 base at J, with 11 bases between. The length of the CDR3 is 15 residues. The CDR3 spells CASSPGPGQNTEAFF. CDR3 nucleotide sequence: TGTGCCAGCTCACCAGGACCGGGTCAGAACACTGAAGCTTTCTTT.

This sequence joins TRBV5-6 and TRBJ2-3; 7 bases line up with TRBD2. The CDR3 loop spans 15 amino acids. Germline V CDR1 and CDR2: SGHDT, YYEEEE. After removal of 0 bases from V and 5 bases from J, the junction contained 6 bases not matched to a gene. The CDR3 DNA sequence: TGTGCCAGCAGCTTGGGGGCGGGAGCGGAAGATACGCAGTATTTT. Translated: CASSLGAGAEDTQYF.

The V call is TRBV7-6, the J call TRBJ2-3; D is possibly TRBD1 (6 bases). The germline V gene has CDR1 SGHVS and CDR2 FNYEAQ. Trimming took off 6 bases at V and 2 bases at J, with 24 bases between the two ends. CDR3 length: 18 amino acids. Here the CDR3 reads CASRRQIGQSTVTDTQYF. For the CDR3, the DNA is TGTGCCAGCAGGCGGCAAATCGGACAGAGCACTGTCACAGATACGCAGTATTTT.

The chain uses TRBV6-5 and TRBJ1-1, with 7 bases lining up with TRBD1. The CDR3 totals 13 residues. V lost 6 bases, J lost 5 bases, and 6 bases stayed unmatched. CDR1 MNHEY and CDR2 SVGAGI come from the germline V gene. CDR3 sequence reads: CASSGGGRTEAFF. The CDR3 nucleotides read TGTGCCAGCAGCGGAGGGGGCCGGACTGAAGCTTTCTTT.

The V and J genes are TRBV24-1 and TRBJ2-7; weak D call: TRBD2 (5 bases). V was pared by 9 bases and J by 3 bases, with 14 bases between. CDR3 length: 13 amino acids. The V gene's germline CDR1 is KGHDR and CDR2 SFDVKD. The CDR3 region has the DNA TGTGCCACCCCCGGACTTGCTTACTACGAGCAGTACTTC. Residues: CATPGLAYYEQYF.

The chain has TRBV5-1 and TRBJ1-5; D might be TRBD1 (5 bases). The CDR3 covers 14 residues. The V end was cut by 0 bases, the J end by 1 base, with 5 bases between. Looked up from germline, CDR1 is SGHRS and CDR2 is YFSETQ. As DNA, the CDR3 is TGCGCCAGCAGCTTGGGACAGAGCAATCAGCCCCAGCATTTT. Its protein is CASSLGQSNQPQHF. Filled out from reference TRBV5-1 and TRBJ1-5, the complete variable domain reads KAGVTQTPRYLIKTRGQQVTLSCSPISGHRSVSWYQQTPGQGLQFLFEYFSETQRNKGNFPGRFSGRQFSNSRSEMNVSTLELGDSALYLCASSLGQSNQPQHFGDGTRLSIL.

This sequence joins TRBV2 and TRBJ2-7; possible D gene TRBD1, 5 bases. There are 12 residues in the CDR3. Germline values: CDR1 SNHLY, CDR2 FYNNEI. The V gene lost 9 bases and the J gene lost 5 bases, with 14 bases spanning the gap. In DNA, the CDR3 is TGTGCCAGTTCATTGGACATCCACGAGCAGTACTTC. Its translation is CASSLDIHEQYF.

This clone was seen more than once but under ten times. The sample has other DNA sequences that encode this CDR3 too. The rearrangement joins TRBV7-8 to TRBJ1-1; D ambiguous. CDR1 and CDR2 (germline): SGHVS, FQNEAQ. The CDR3 sequence is 16 residues long. Trimming shortened V by 1 base and J by 0 bases, and 12 bases separated the two germline ends. The CDR3 DNA sequence: TGTGCCAGCAGCTTAGGGACTGGTAGCCTGAACACTGAAGCTTTCTTT. Protein sequence: CASSLGTGSLNTEAFF.

This clone has a handful of counts. V is TRBV5-1 and J is TRBJ1-5, with 7 bases aligning to TRBD1. This CDR3 contains 14 residues. V was pared by 4 bases and J by 5 bases, with 6 bases of the junction left unmatched. The germline gives CDR1 SGHRS, CDR2 YFSETQ. CDR3 sequence: CASSLDGQDQPQHF. As DNA, the CDR3 is TGCGCCAGCAGCCTAGATGGACAGGATCAGCCCCAGCATTTT.

This chain's CDR3 is CASSPLTGELFF. In nucleotides, the CDR3 is TGTGCCAGCAGCCCGCTGACCGGGGAGCTGTTTTTT. This rearrangement joins TRBV27 to TRBJ2-2, with D uncertain. CDR1 and CDR2 (germline): MNHEY, SMNVEV (reference sequence). Trimming pared 6 bases from V and 5 bases from J, leaving 7 bases between. This CDR3 is built from 12 residues.

This clone was detected a few times. The genes are TRBV10-2 and TRBJ1-1; 8 bases are a match to TRBD1. Germline CDR1 and CDR2: WSHSY and SAAADI. Trimming at V came to 1 base and at J to 1 base, leaving 5 bases not matched to a gene. This CDR3 has 16 residues. CDR3: CASSEFLGTGNTEAFF. The CDR3 DNA follows: TGCGCCAGCAGTGAGTTTCTCGGGACAGGGAACACTGAAGCTTTCTTT.

The rearrangement uses TRBV6-5 and TRBJ2-5, with D unclear. CDR3 length: 12 amino acids. V lost 6 bases and J lost 5, with 10 bases in between. Germline assignment: CDR1 MNHEY and CDR2 SVGAGI. Here the CDR3 reads CASSTSAETQYF. CDR3 coding DNA: TGTGCCAGCAGCACCTCGGCCGAGACCCAGTACTTC.

This chain uses TRBV7-9 with TRBJ1-4; the D is unclear. Germline V lookup: CDR1 SEHNR, CDR2 FQNEAQ (reference sequence). Trimming pared 8 bases from V and 5 bases from J, leaving 9 bases between. The CDR3 consists of 12 residues. The CDR3 loop is CASGLRNEKLFF. CDR3 nucleotides: TGTGCCAGCGGACTGAGAAATGAAAAACTGTTTTTT.

This chain uses TRBV19 with TRBJ2-1; D is perhaps TRBD1 or TRBD2 (5 bases each). Between the trimmed V and J ends, which lost 5 bases and 12 bases, there was a span of 17 bases. Germline loops: CDR1 LNHDA, CDR2 SQIVND (reference sequence). The CDR3 totals 13 residues. The DNA of the CDR3 is TGTGCCAGTAGTTTACAACTGTCTGGGGGGCAGTTCTTC. Its translation: CASSLQLSGGQFF.

This clone appeared a few times. Written as DNA, the CDR3 is TGTGCCAGCAGCCCAGGACTAGCGGTCAAGCAGTTCTTC. This translates into CASSPGLAVKQFF. The chain links TRBV6-5 to TRBJ2-1; the match to TRBD2 covers 10 bases. The CDR3 has 13 residues. Trimming at V came to 6 bases and at J to 11 bases, leaving 7 bases not matched to a gene. Germline V gene data show CDR1 as MNHEY and CDR2 as SVGAGI.

This clone was counted a few times. The rearrangement uses TRBV2 and TRBJ2-3; 8 bases agree with TRBD2. Losses at the gene ends were 11 bases for V and 4 bases for J; bases not matched to a gene: 8. The CDR3 totals 13 residues. Per the germline V gene, CDR1 is SNHLY and CDR2 is FYNNEI. The CDR3 DNA follows: TGTGCCGTCCGGGAGGGCCCCGCAGATACGCAGTATTTT. The encoded protein is CAVREGPADTQYF.

V gene TRBV5-1 combines with J gene TRBJ2-3; 9 positions match TRBD2. In germline, CDR1 is SGHRS, CDR2 YFSETQ. This CDR3 is 16 amino acids long. V dropped 0 bases and J dropped 3; count of bases not matched to a gene: 5. The CDR3 loop reads CASSLGPGLATDTQYF. DNA of the CDR3: TGCGCCAGCAGCTTGGGACCGGGACTAGCTACAGATACGCAGTATTTT.

The gene calls are TRBV15 and TRBJ1-4, with D hard to call. The V gene's germline CDR1 is LNHNV and CDR2 YYDKDF (reference sequence). The CDR3 has 14 amino acids. The germline V and J ends were trimmed by 0 bases and 4 bases, with 6 bases remaining between them. The CDR3 here is CATSRDMRNEKLFF. The DNA for the CDR3 is TGTGCCACCAGCAGAGATATGCGTAATGAAAAACTGTTTTTT.

The V call is TRBV7-9, the J call TRBJ2-2; a weak D match, TRBD2 (6 bases). The CDR3 totals 16 residues. The germline V gene has CDR1 SEHNR and CDR2 FQNEAQ (reference sequence). The V and J ends lost 7 bases and 4 bases respectively, with 19 bases between them. The CDR3 DNA follows: TGTGCCAGCACCTACACGAACGGGGGAAGCACCGGGGAGCTGTTTTTT. It specifies CASTYTNGGSTGELFF. Full variable domain (outside the CDR3, taken from reference TRBV7-9 and TRBJ2-2): DTGVSQNPRHKITKRGQNVTFRCDPISEHNRLYWYRQTLGQGPEFLTYFQNEAQLEKSRLLSDRFSAERPKGSFSTLEIQRTEQGDSAMYLCASTYTNGGSTGELFFGEGSRLTVL.

J is TRBJ1-1 and V is TRBV5-6, with D tentatively TRBD1 (5 bases). Looked up from germline, CDR1 is SGHDT and CDR2 is YYEEEE. V lost 6 bases and J lost 4, with 19 bases in between. The CDR3 extends over 15 amino acids. The CDR3 sequence: CASTMGDARGTEAFF. DNA for the CDR3: TGTGCCAGCACCATGGGGGACGCTAGGGGCACTGAAGCTTTCTTT.

This chain links TRBV5-1 with TRBJ1-1; TRBD1 agrees at 8 bases. The CDR3 is made up of 16 amino acids. Looked up from germline, CDR1 is SGHRS and CDR2 is YFSETQ. J was trimmed by 5 bases and V by 4 bases; bases with no gene match: 13. CDR3 sequence: CASSPYRQGARTEAFF. In nucleotides, the CDR3 is TGCGCCAGCAGCCCCTACCGTCAGGGGGCGAGGACTGAAGCTTTCTTT.

This clone was observed a few times. The chain uses TRBV5-1 and TRBJ2-7; D is uncertain. Trimming removed 2 bases from V and 0 bases from J, with 12 bases in between. Germline V CDR1 and CDR2: SGHRS, YFSETQ. The CDR3 is 15 amino acids. For the CDR3, the DNA is TGCGCCAGCAGCTTTATGGCGGAAGACTCCTACGAGCAGTACTTC. Its protein product is CASSFMAEDSYEQYF.

The genes are TRBV4-2 and TRBJ2-7; 10 bases are shared with TRBD2. CDR1 is LGHNA, CDR2 YNFKEQ, per germline. The J segment lost 4 bases and the V segment lost 6 bases, leaving 6 bases of the junction unmatched. This CDR3 contains 14 residues. The CDR3 reads CASSTLAGDYEQYF. CDR3 bases: TGTGCCAGCAGTACCCTAGCGGGAGATTACGAGCAGTACTTC.

The genes are TRBV18 and TRBJ2-7; D is unresolved. Germline CDR1 is KGHSH and CDR2 is LQKENI. The CDR3 runs to 13 residues. V was shortened by 3 bases and J by 4 bases, with 10 bases between the two germline ends. CDR3 protein: CASSPQEKYEQYF. CDR3 bases: TGTGCCAGCTCACCGCAGGAGAAATACGAGCAGTACTTC. The variable domain in full, completed from reference TRBV18 and TRBJ2-7, reads NAGVMQNPRHLVRRRGQEARLRCSPMKGHSHVYWYRQLPEEGLKFMVYLQKENIIDESGMPKERFSAEFPKEGPSILRIQQVVRGDSAAYFCASSPQEKYEQYFGPGTRLTVT.

The gene calls are TRBV3-1 (or the pseudogene TRBV3-2) and TRBJ1-3; D not resolved. CDR1 LGHDT and CDR2 YNNKEL come from the germline V gene (reference sequence). Trimming removed 4 bases at V and 4 bases at J, with 5 bases between. The CDR3 is made up of 12 amino acids. CDR3 residues: CASSRGGNTIYF. CDR3 DNA: TGTGCCAGCAGCCGTGGGGGAAACACCATATATTTT.

The chain combines TRBV19 with TRBJ1-1; no definite D call. The CDR3 loop spans 11 amino acids. CDR1 is LNHDA and CDR2 is SQIVND in the germline V gene (reference sequence). Trimming cost V 8 bases and J 11 bases, with 15 bases left between them. CDR3 in amino acids: CASQKEKWAFF. The CDR3 DNA reads as TGTGCCAGTCAAAAAGAAAAGTGGGCTTTCTTT.

The chain has TRBV4-1 and TRBJ1-5; D is uncertain. Germline loops: CDR1 MGHRA, CDR2 YSYEKL. The CDR3 runs to 14 residues. V gave up 7 bases and J gave up 6 bases, with 16 bases separating them. CDR3 loop: CASTLEREGQPQHF. DNA of the CDR3: TGCGCCAGCACCTTAGAGAGGGAGGGTCAGCCCCAGCATTTT.